A selection of T cell receptor beta chains follows, all from one sample in a study of shared clonotypes between healthy human individuals. The table came from immunoSEQ multiplex PCR; TCRdb's copy has only in-frame clones and leaves some out. The top ten hold approximately 0.36% of the sample, which has about 2.4 million clones, approximately 93% seen once. The specimen sequenced was naive CD4+ T cells from PBMCs. These receptors came from a man younger than 30 in good health. Some clones in this sample may be carry-over from other donors' samples. Each CDR3 is given with its conserved first and last residue. Each record gives: V gene, clone size, J gene, D gene, CDR3 protein, CDR3 DNA. The D gene is left open where the match is weak. Clone size, where shown, is once, few, many, or a class for clones that have expanded.

V: TRBV5-1; size: once; J: TRBJ2-3; D: TRBD1; CDR3: CASGDSRTDTQYF; DNA: TGCGCCAGCGGGGACAGTCGGACAGATACGCAGTATTTT
V: TRBV5-4; size: -; J: TRBJ2-7; D: -; CDR3: CASSLETGAEQYF; DNA: TGTGCCAGCAGCTTGGAAACTGGGGCCGAGCAGTACTTC
V: TRBV25-1; size: -; J: TRBJ2-1; D: TRBD2; CDR3: CASSDLAGAANEQFF; DNA: TGTGCCAGCAGTGATTTAGCGGGAGCGGCGAATGAGCAGTTCTTC
V: TRBV2; size: -; J: TRBJ2-1; D: TRBD2; CDR3: CASSASAGGYNEQFF; DNA: TGTGCCAGCAGTGCCTCGGCGGGAGGCTACAATGAGCAGTTCTTC
V: TRBV19; size: -; J: TRBJ2-5; D: -; CDR3: CASSIQGGETQYF; DNA: TGTGCCAGTAGTATACAAGGGGGAGAGACCCAGTACTTC
V: TRBV5-5; size: -; J: TRBJ1-3; D: -; CDR3: CATQLGLSGNTIYF; DNA: TGTGCCACCCAATTGGGTCTCTCTGGAAACACCATATATTTT
V: TRBV7-9; size: -; J: TRBJ1-5; D: -; CDR3: CASSLVGQPQHF; DNA: TGTGCCAGCAGCTTGGTTGGTCAGCCCCAGCATTTT
V: TRBV18; size: -; J: TRBJ2-5; D: TRBD2; CDR3: CASSPRARGKETQYF; DNA: TGTGCCAGCTCACCACGAGCGCGGGGGAAAGAGACCCAGTACTTC
V: TRBV4-3; size: -; J: TRBJ2-3; D: -; CDR3: CASSQVALRGDTQYF; DNA: TGCGCCAGCAGCCAAGTGGCCCTCAGGGGAGATACGCAGTATTTT
V: TRBV28; size: -; J: TRBJ1-3; D: -; CDR3: CASSLSWGLGNTIYF; DNA: TGTGCCAGCAGTTTATCATGGGGGTTGGGAAACACCATATATTTT
V: TRBV9; size: -; J: TRBJ2-2; D: -; CDR3: CASSFRFTGELFF; DNA: TGTGCCAGCAGCTTCCGTTTCACCGGGGAGCTGTTTTTT
V: TRBV5-1; size: -; J: TRBJ1-1; D: TRBD1; CDR3: CASSFGGTGNTEAFF; DNA: TGCGCCAGCAGCTTCGGGGGGACAGGGAACACTGAAGCTTTCTTT
V: TRBV2; size: -; J: TRBJ1-6; D: -; CDR3: CASSAAQGRIGAPLHF; DNA: TGTGCCAGCAGTGCGGCTCAGGGCCGGATTGGAGCACCCCTCCACTTT
V: TRBV5-1; size: -; J: TRBJ2-3; D: TRBD2; CDR3: CASSRPGLADTDTQYF; DNA: TGCGCCAGCAGCCGCCCGGGACTAGCGGACACAGATACGCAGTATTTT
V: TRBV19; size: -; J: TRBJ2-7; D: TRBD1; CDR3: CASSAPAGTGSSYEQYF; DNA: TGTGCCAGTAGTGCCCCTGCCGGGACAGGGAGCTCCTACGAGCAGTACTTC
V: TRBV5-6; size: -; J: TRBJ2-2; D: TRBD2; CDR3: CASSPQAGGNTGELFF; DNA: TGTGCCAGCAGCCCCCAGGCGGGAGGGAACACCGGGGAGCTGTTTTTT
V: TRBV4-3; size: -; J: TRBJ2-6; D: -; CDR3: CASSQEVTGSGANVLTF; DNA: TGCGCCAGCAGCCAAGAAGTCACGGGGTCTGGGGCCAACGTCCTGACTTTC
V: TRBV18; size: few; J: TRBJ1-2; D: -; CDR3: CASSMDKSYGYTF; DNA: TGTGCCAGCTCAATGGACAAATCCTATGGCTACACCTTC
V: TRBV19; size: few; J: TRBJ1-5; D: -; CDR3: CASHRNSNQPQHF; DNA: TGTGCCAGCCACAGGAATAGCAATCAGCCCCAGCATTTT
V: TRBV11-2; size: -; J: TRBJ2-5; D: TRBD2; CDR3: CASSLARGGVETQYF; DNA: TGTGCCAGCAGCTTAGCGCGTGGGGGGGTGGAGACCCAGTACTTC
V: TRBV28; size: -; J: TRBJ2-2; D: -; CDR3: CASSFPSANTGELFF; DNA: TGTGCCAGCAGTTTTCCCAGCGCGAACACCGGGGAGCTGTTTTTT
V: TRBV28; size: -; J: TRBJ2-1; D: TRBD2; CDR3: CASSSPGLAVYNEQFF; DNA: TGTGCCAGCAGTTCTCCGGGACTAGCGGTCTACAATGAGCAGTTCTTC
V: TRBV18; size: -; J: TRBJ1-5; D: -; CDR3: CASSPEGRANQPQHF; DNA: TGTGCCAGCTCACCAGAGGGCAGGGCCAATCAGCCCCAGCATTTT
V: TRBV28; size: -; J: TRBJ1-2; D: -; CDR3: CASNRGGGTNYGYTF; DNA: TGTGCCAGCAACCGCGGCGGGGGGACAAACTATGGCTACACCTTC
V: TRBV6-6; size: -; J: TRBJ1-1; D: -; CDR3: CASSYFGGTEAFF; DNA: TGTGCCAGCAGTTACTTCGGCGGGACTGAAGCTTTCTTT
V: TRBV15; size: -; J: TRBJ2-7; D: -; CDR3: CATSTGLTQTYEQYF; DNA: TGTGCCACCAGCACCGGACTCACACAAACCTACGAGCAGTACTTC
V: TRBV5-8; size: -; J: TRBJ2-1; D: -; CDR3: CASRLERVHNEQFF; DNA: TGTGCCAGCAGGTTAGAGCGGGTCCACAATGAGCAGTTCTTC
V: TRBV18; size: -; J: TRBJ1-2; D: TRBD1; CDR3: CASSSGQGEVSGYTF; DNA: TGTGCCAGCTCATCAGGTCAGGGGGAGGTCTCCGGCTACACCTTC
V: TRBV2; size: -; J: TRBJ1-1; D: TRBD1; CDR3: CASSWDSQTEAFF; DNA: TGTGCCAGCAGTTGGGACAGCCAAACTGAAGCTTTCTTT
V: TRBV7-3; size: -; J: TRBJ1-3; D: TRBD1; CDR3: CASSVGQGNTIYF; DNA: TGTGCCAGCAGCGTGGGACAGGGGAACACCATATATTTT
V: TRBV5-4; size: -; J: TRBJ2-1; D: TRBD2; CDR3: CASSRSASGSTNEQFF; DNA: TGTGCCAGCAGCCGCTCCGCTAGCGGGAGTACCAATGAGCAGTTCTTC
V: TRBV7-9; size: few; J: TRBJ1-1; D: -; CDR3: CASSSNTEAFF; DNA: TGTGCCAGCAGCTCGAACACTGAAGCTTTCTTT
V: TRBV20-1; size: -; J: TRBJ2-1; D: -; CDR3: CSARDLHEQFF; DNA: TGCAGTGCTAGAGATTTGCACGAGCAGTTCTTC
V: TRBV5-4; size: -; J: TRBJ1-1; D: TRBD1; CDR3: CASSWGDRAHTEAFF; DNA: TGTGCCAGCAGCTGGGGGGACAGGGCGCACACTGAAGCTTTCTTT
V: TRBV29-1; size: -; J: TRBJ2-7; D: TRBD2; CDR3: CSVLTSGISYEQYF; DNA: TGCAGCGTTTTGACTAGCGGGATCTCCTACGAGCAGTACTTC
V: TRBV18; size: -; J: TRBJ1-3; D: -; CDR3: CASSPRGGPSGNTIYF; DNA: TGTGCCAGCTCACCGCGGGGGGGGCCTTCTGGAAACACCATATATTTT
V: TRBV7-2; size: -; J: TRBJ2-7; D: TRBD2; CDR3: CASSRDYSSYEQYF; DNA: TGTGCCAGCAGTCGGGACTATAGCTCCTACGAGCAGTACTTC
V: TRBV10-2; size: -; J: TRBJ2-7; D: -; CDR3: CASSESWGFNEQYF; DNA: TGCGCCAGCAGTGAGTCATGGGGGTTCAACGAGCAGTACTTC
V: TRBV7-2; size: -; J: TRBJ1-1; D: -; CDR3: CASSLTVNTEAFF; DNA: TGTGCCAGCAGCCTGACAGTGAACACTGAAGCTTTCTTT
V: TRBV6-4; size: -; J: TRBJ1-1; D: TRBD1; CDR3: CASSDSMEQNRTGDLLGGPEAFF; DNA: TGTGCCAGCAGTGACTCGATGGAGCAGAATAGGACAGGGGATTTATTGGGTGGGCCTGAAGCTTTCTTT
V: TRBV28; size: -; J: TRBJ1-5; D: -; CDR3: CASSPTTSGNSNQPQHF; DNA: TGTGCCAGCAGTCCTACAACCTCAGGTAATAGCAATCAGCCCCAGCATTTT
V: TRBV11-2; size: -; J: TRBJ2-2; D: -; CDR3: CASSLERWTVNTGELFF; DNA: TGTGCCAGCAGCTTAGAGCGCTGGACAGTGAACACCGGGGAGCTGTTTTTT
V: TRBV25-1; size: -; J: TRBJ2-3; D: -; CDR3: CASSESRKTGDTQYF; DNA: TGTGCCAGCAGTGAATCACGGAAAACGGGGGATACGCAGTATTTT
V: TRBV2; size: once; J: TRBJ2-7; D: TRBD2; CDR3: CASSEEAGGPYEQYF; DNA: TGTGCCAGCAGTGAAGAGGCGGGAGGGCCTTACGAGCAGTACTTC
V: TRBV7-2; size: -; J: TRBJ2-1; D: TRBD2; CDR3: CASSLAAGLAGCLISYNEQFF; DNA: TGTGCCAGCAGCTTAGCCGCGGGGCTAGCGGGATGCCTGATCTCCTACAATGAGCAGTTCTTC
V: TRBV6-5; size: -; J: TRBJ1-1; D: -; CDR3: CASSYAPTGYAEAFF; DNA: TGTGCCAGCAGTTACGCCCCCACAGGGTACGCTGAAGCTTTCTTT
V: TRBV18; size: -; J: TRBJ2-1; D: -; CDR3: CASSPGAGGSYNEQFF; DNA: TGTGCCAGCTCACCGGGAGCAGGTGGCTCCTACAATGAGCAGTTCTTC
V: TRBV27; size: few; J: TRBJ1-5; D: -; CDR3: CASSLQSIQGNQPQHF; DNA: TGTGCCAGCAGCCTCCAATCCATCCAGGGCAATCAGCCCCAGCATTTT
V: TRBV6-6; size: -; J: TRBJ2-7; D: TRBD1; CDR3: CASSRDRDYEQYF; DNA: TGTGCCAGCAGTCGGGACAGGGACTACGAGCAGTACTTC
V: TRBV7-8; size: -; J: TRBJ2-1; D: TRBD2; CDR3: CASSLVLAVSYNEQFF; DNA: TGTGCCAGCAGCTTAGTTCTAGCGGTCTCCTACAATGAGCAGTTCTTC
V: TRBV7-2; size: -; J: TRBJ2-5; D: TRBD2; CDR3: CASSNWWAGAETQYF; DNA: TGTGCCAGCAGTAATTGGTGGGCGGGAGCAGAGACCCAGTACTTC
V: TRBV7-7; size: -; J: TRBJ2-3; D: -; CDR3: CASSTNTYTDTQYF; DNA: TGTGCCAGCAGCACAAACACCTACACAGATACGCAGTATTTT
V: TRBV2; size: -; J: TRBJ2-4; D: TRBD2; CDR3: CASNQYLYIAGVAKNIQYF; DNA: TGTGCCAGCAACCAGTACTTGTACATAGCGGGAGTGGCCAAAAACATTCAGTACTTC
V: TRBV9; size: -; J: TRBJ2-3; D: TRBD2; CDR3: CASSVAGGGTDTQYF; DNA: TGTGCCAGCAGCGTAGCGGGAGGAGGCACAGATACGCAGTATTTT